These 32 T cell receptor beta chains were sequenced from one sample in a study of PD-1 blockade in classical Hodgkin lymphoma. In every patient, relapse followed autologous stem cell transplantation, while exposure to brentuximab vedotin differed. Clones were sequenced by immunoSEQ multiplex PCR, and TCRdb holds only the in-frame ones, with some missing. Of tens of thousands of clones in the sample, approximately 70% were seen once. The input for sequencing was peripheral blood mononuclear cells (PBMCs), taken at baseline. These receptors came from a human donor with classical Hodgkin lymphoma.

The chain links TRBV6-5 to TRBJ2-7; 10 bases fit TRBD2. This CDR3 is 14 amino acids long. Germline-derived CDR1 and CDR2 are MNHEY and SVGAGI. Germline trimming cut 5 bases from V and 7 bases from J; bases unmatched to any gene: 8. CDR3 sequence: CASSALAGSEEQYF. The CDR3 nucleotides read TGTGCCAGCAGTGCACTAGCGGGGAGCGAAGAGCAGTACTTC.

This rearrangement joins TRBV27 to TRBJ1-1, with D unclear. Germline V CDR1 and CDR2: MNHEY, SMNVEV (reference sequence). The CDR3 runs 12 residues. The germline V and J ends were trimmed by 7 bases and 1 base, with 7 bases remaining between them. The CDR3 DNA reads TGTGCCAGCAAGGAGGGGAACACTGAAGCTTTCTTT. Its translation is CASKEGNTEAFF.

The chain couples TRBV7-9 to TRBJ1-1; no clear D gene. The germline V gene has CDR1 SEHNR and CDR2 FQNEAQ (reference sequence). The CDR3 length is 16 residues. The V gene lost 4 bases and the J gene lost 3 bases, with 18 bases spanning the gap. In DNA, the CDR3 is TGTGCCAGCAGCTCCTCCTCCGGGAAGGGAGACACTGAAGCTTTCTTT. As protein: CASSSSSGKGDTEAFF.

This chain joins TRBV7-9 and TRBJ1-1; D might be TRBD1 (6 bases). The V end was cut by 5 bases, the J end by 11 bases, with 27 bases between. CDR1 SEHNR and CDR2 FQNEAQ come from the germline V gene (reference sequence). This CDR3 spans 16 amino acids. The CDR3 protein is CASSRRGGLTDPDAFF. As DNA, the CDR3 is TGTGCCAGCAGCCGCCGAGGGGGGTTAACGGATCCGGATGCTTTCTTT.

The chain has TRBV20-1 and TRBJ1-4; no firm D call. Germline CDR1 and CDR2: DFQATT and SNEGSKA (reference sequence). The CDR3 has 11 amino acids. The germline V and J ends were trimmed by 5 bases and 3 bases, with 4 bases remaining between them. The CDR3 loop reads CSARPNEKLFF. CDR3 bases: TGCAGTGCTCGCCCTAATGAAAAACTGTTTTTT.

The gene calls are TRBV5-1 and TRBJ2-3; D possibly corresponds to TRBD1 (7 bases). The V end lost 1 base, the J end lost 4 bases, and 10 bases lay between the germline ends. Per the germline V gene, CDR1 is SGHRS and CDR2 is YFSETQ. This CDR3 has 14 residues. In DNA form, the CDR3 reads TGCGCCAGCAGCTTGAGCAGGGGGGCAGATACGCAGTATTTT. Amino acid sequence: CASSLSRGADTQYF.

The chain has TRBV11-1 and TRBJ1-2; D gene ambiguous. Trimming took 3 bases from V and 4 from J, leaving 12 bases between them. This CDR3 region has 14 residues. Germline values: CDR1 SGHAT, CDR2 FQDESV (reference sequence). The CDR3 reads CASSFYGSGYGYTF. CDR3 coding DNA: TGTGCCAGCAGCTTTTATGGTTCCGGCTATGGCTACACCTTC.

This chain joins TRBV7-6 and TRBJ2-3, with 10 bases matching TRBD2. J was trimmed by 2 bases and V by 4 bases; bases with no gene match: 9. Germline loops: CDR1 SGHVS, CDR2 FNYEAQ. CDR3 length: 17 residues. This CDR3 reads CASSSRVTSGITDTQYF. DNA for the CDR3: TGTGCCAGCAGCTCCCGAGTAACTAGCGGGATCACAGATACGCAGTATTTT.

This chain uses TRBV2 with TRBJ1-1, with TRBD1 as a possible D gene (5 bases). CDR3 length equals 13 residues. V gave up 9 bases and J gave up 1 base, with 12 bases separating them. Germline V gene sequence: CDR1 SNHLY, CDR2 FYNNEI. DNA of the CDR3: TGTGCCAGACGTTTAGGGGCGAACACTGAAGCTTTCTTT. It specifies CARRLGANTEAFF.

This rearrangement joins TRBV6-5 to TRBJ2-7; D unclear. The CDR3 consists of 15 residues. The ends were cut back, 8 bases at V and 4 bases at J, with 21 bases in the middle. Germline CDR1 and CDR2: MNHEY and SVGAGI. CDR3 in DNA: TGTGCCAGCGACCCAAGTGGGCCGTCCCAATACGAGCAGTACTTC. It codes for CASDPSGPSQYEQYF.

The CDR3 DNA sequence: TGTGCCAGCTCCCCTTCCGGGGATGGCTACACCTTC. Its translation: CASSPSGDGYTF. This chain connects TRBV18 to TRBJ1-2; D ambiguous. This CDR3 comprises 12 residues. With 6 bases removed from V and 6 bases from J, the gap between germline ends came to 11 bases. Germline lookup yields CDR1 KGHSH and CDR2 LQKENI.

CDR3 loop: CASSFSPQGNTEAFF. The CDR3 DNA reads TGTGCCAGCAGCTTTTCCCCGCAGGGGAACACTGAAGCTTTCTTT. The V and J genes are TRBV27 and TRBJ1-1; a possible D gene is TRBD1 (5 bases). The CDR3 length is 15 residues. Trimming removed 6 bases from V and 1 base from J, with 15 bases in between. Germline CDR1 and CDR2: MNHEY and SMNVEV (reference sequence).

The rearrangement links TRBV6-1 to TRBJ2-7; no firm D call. Germline loops: CDR1 MNHNS, CDR2 SASEGT. Between the trimmed V and J ends, which lost 0 bases and 1 base, there was a span of 7 bases. CDR3 length equals 14 residues. CDR3 coding DNA: TGTGCCAGCAGTGAAGCCCAGCCTTCCTACGAGCAGTACTTC. Translated, it gives CASSEAQPSYEQYF.

J is TRBJ2-3 and V is TRBV28; 10 nucleotides match TRBD2. Germline V lookup: CDR1 MDHEN, CDR2 SYDVKM. This CDR3 is 16 amino acids long. Trimming cost V 5 bases and J 4 bases; bases outside gene matches: 9. Here the CDR3 DNA reads TGTGCCAGCAGTACTACCGGGACTAGCGACGCAGATACGCAGTATTTT. It codes for CASSTTGTSDADTQYF.

The chain combines TRBV29-1 with TRBJ1-2; D perhaps matches TRBD1 (5 bases). Germline lookup yields CDR1 SQVTM and CDR2 ANQGSEA. V lost 4 bases to trimming and J lost 7 bases, with 13 bases between them. The CDR3 loop spans 12 amino acids. CDR3 DNA sequence: TGCAGCGTTGGTGACCGGGGGAGTGGCTACACCTTC. Translated, it gives CSVGDRGSGYTF. The full variable domain, its missing parts supplied by reference TRBV29-1 and TRBJ1-2, is SAVISQKPSRDICQRGTSLTIQCQVDSQVTMMFWYRQQPGQSLTLIATANQGSEATYESGFVIDKFPISRPNLTFSTLTVSNMSPEDSSIYLCSVGDRGSGYTFGSGTRLTVV.

This chain joins TRBV29-1 and TRBJ2-3; D gene unclear. The germline V gene encodes CDR1 SQVTM and CDR2 ANQGSEA. This CDR3 has 12 amino acids. Deletions cut 4 bases from V and 2 bases from J, with 7 bases between. CDR3 DNA sequence: TGCAGCGTTGTACCCGACACAGATACGCAGTATTTT. This translates into CSVVPDTDTQYF.

The CDR3 is CASSPPRDSAYEQYF. CDR3 in DNA: TGTGCCAGCAGCCCACCGCGGGACAGCGCCTACGAGCAGTACTTC. This chain connects TRBV7-9 to TRBJ2-7; TRBD1 is a possible D gene (7 bases). In germline, CDR1 is SEHNR, CDR2 FQNEAQ (reference sequence). This CDR3 is built from 15 residues. V lost 5 bases and J lost 2, with 16 bases in between.

This sequence joins TRBV6-5 and TRBJ2-3, with TRBD1 matching 12 bases. Looked up from germline, CDR1 is MNHEY and CDR2 is SVGAGI. The V segment lost 2 bases and the J segment 2 bases; nucleotides outside the gene matches: 2. The CDR3 is 16 residues long. The CDR3 sequence is CASSYGGQGATDTQYF. The CDR3 region has the DNA TGTGCCAGCAGTTACGGGGGACAGGGGGCCACAGATACGCAGTATTTT.

This clone has only one observation. The V and J genes are TRBV28 and TRBJ1-2, with 8 bases that match TRBD1. Trimming removed 4 bases from V and 3 bases from J; junction bases left unmatched: 1. CDR1 is MDHEN, CDR2 SYDVKM, per germline. This CDR3 comprises 13 residues. The CDR3 protein is CASSSDRDYGYTF. The DNA for the CDR3 is TGTGCCAGCAGTTCGGACAGGGACTATGGCTACACCTTC.

The V call is TRBV7-9, the J call TRBJ1-4, with D hard to call. Germline V gene lookup returns CDR1 SEHNR and CDR2 FQNEAQ (reference sequence). This CDR3 is built from 15 residues. The V end lost 5 bases, the J end lost 2 bases, and 12 bases lay between the germline ends. The CDR3 DNA follows: TGTGCCAGCAGCCCGGAGGGAAGGACTAATGAAAAACTGTTTTTT. Translation: CASSPEGRTNEKLFF.

This chain connects TRBV6-5 to TRBJ2-5, with D possibly being TRBD2 (6 bases). Germline V gene data show CDR1 as MNHEY and CDR2 as SVGAGI. V lost 2 bases to trimming and J lost 5 bases, with 9 bases between them. The CDR3 spans 13 residues. The CDR3: CASSYIGGETQYF. The CDR3 nucleotides read TGTGCCAGCAGTTACATAGGAGGGGAGACCCAGTACTTC.

This clone is classed as medium-sized. The chain has TRBV9 and TRBJ1-2; 8 positions match TRBD1. The junction had 9 bases not matched to a gene; V was cut back by 6 bases and J by 2 bases. The CDR3 extends over 15 amino acids. Germline V CDR1 and CDR2: SGDLS, YYNGEE. The CDR3 DNA reads as TGTGCCAGCAACCATGGACAGGGAGAGAACTATGGCTACACCTTC. Its protein product is CASNHGQGENYGYTF.

V usage is TRBV4-3 and J usage is TRBJ2-3; D is perhaps TRBD1 (7 bases). CDR3 length: 17 residues. Germline assignment: CDR1 LGHNA and CDR2 YSLEER. V shed 2 bases and J shed 2 bases, with 17 bases lying between them. The CDR3 loop is CASSQYLSGGITDTQYF. In DNA form, the CDR3 reads TGCGCCAGCAGCCAATATCTCTCAGGGGGGATCACAGATACGCAGTATTTT.

This chain joins TRBV19 and TRBJ2-3; no clear D. V lost 3 bases, J lost 2 bases, and 15 bases lay in between. The germline gives CDR1 LNHDA, CDR2 SQIVND (reference sequence). The CDR3 extends over 16 amino acids. CDR3 residues: CASSIDSLITTDTQYF. CDR3 DNA sequence: TGTGCCAGTAGTATCGACTCCCTCATTACCACAGATACGCAGTATTTT.

The rearrangement joins TRBV19 to TRBJ1-5; 9 bases map to TRBD1. The CDR3 contains 17 residues. Losses at the gene ends were 3 bases for V and 5 bases for J; bases not matched to a gene: 11. Germline-derived CDR1 and CDR2 are LNHDA and SQIVND (reference sequence). The CDR3 loop reads CASSILGTGGVYQPQHF. The CDR3 region has the DNA TGTGCCAGTAGTATTTTAGGAACAGGGGGCGTCTATCAGCCCCAGCATTTT.

The gene calls are TRBV5-4 and TRBJ2-5; D is unresolved. V lost 2 bases and J lost 2, with 10 bases in between. The germline V gene has CDR1 SGHNT and CDR2 YYREEE (reference sequence). CDR3 size: 14 residues. The CDR3: CASSLGTSQETQYF. The CDR3 DNA reads TGTGCCAGCAGCTTAGGCACCTCGCAAGAGACCCAGTACTTC.

The chain has TRBV6-1 and TRBJ1-5; D is uncertain. This CDR3 comprises 14 residues. CDR1 is MNHNS and CDR2 is SASEGT in the germline V gene. Between the trimmed V and J ends, which lost 0 bases and 6 bases, there was a span of 9 bases. CDR3 residues: CASSEAVLIQPQHF. CDR3 nucleotide sequence: TGTGCCAGCAGTGAAGCGGTTCTTATTCAGCCCCAGCATTTT.

The rearrangement uses TRBV14 and TRBJ2-1, with TRBD2 matching over 13 bases. The CDR3 contains 16 residues. Germline CDR1 SGHDN, CDR2 FVKESK. Trimming cost V 0 bases and J 10 bases; bases outside gene matches: 6. The CDR3 region has the DNA TGTGCCAGCAGCCAAGATAGACTAGCGGGAGGTCACGAGCAGTTCTTC. Residues: CASSQDRLAGGHEQFF.

This clone was detected a few times. This chain uses TRBV5-4 with TRBJ2-7, with D hard to call. CDR3 size: 12 residues. Germline loops: CDR1 SGHNT, CDR2 YYREEE (reference sequence). V gave up 3 bases and J gave up 3 bases, with 7 bases separating them. CDR3 protein: CASSYQNYEQYF. The CDR3 DNA reads as TGTGCCAGCAGCTATCAGAACTACGAGCAGTACTTC. The whole variable domain, filled in from reference TRBV5-4 and TRBJ2-7, reads ETGVTQSPTHLIKTRGQQVTLRCSSQSGHNTVSWYQQALGQGPQFIFQYYREEENGRGNFPPRFSGLQFPNYSSELNVNALELDDSALYLCASSYQNYEQYFGPGTRLTVT.

This chain connects TRBV6-6 to TRBJ1-2; the D is unclear. This CDR3 has 13 amino acids. From germline, CDR1 is MNHNY and CDR2 SVGAGI (reference sequence). Trimming left V 0 bases short and J 4 bases short, with 6 bases between. In DNA form, the CDR3 reads TGTGCCAGCAGTTACTCGAGTACCTATGGCTACACCTTC. Amino acids: CASSYSSTYGYTF.

The chain is built from TRBV19 and TRBJ1-2, with 7 bases aligning to TRBD1. This CDR3 is 12 amino acids long. The V gene end was trimmed by 10 bases and the J gene end by 4 bases; junction bases not matched to a gene: 6. CDR1 is LNHDA, CDR2 SQIVND, per germline (reference sequence). The CDR3 nucleotides are TGTGCCACACGGGACAGAGGCTATGGCTACACCTTC. Its protein product is CATRDRGYGYTF.

This clone is categorized as medium-sized. This sequence joins TRBV21-1 and TRBJ1-5; the table's D call, TRBD1, has no DNA check behind it. TRBV21-1 constitutes a pseudogene. The CDR3 is made up of 17 amino acids. The CDR3 region is CASSSPSCRGGNQPQHF. CDR3 nucleotide sequence: TGTGCCAGCAGCAGCCCGAGTTGCAGGGGGGGCAATCAGCCCCAGCATTTT.